A single sample is the source of the 12 T cell receptor beta chains below, sequenced in a study of blood T cell repertoires in COVID-19. Clones were sequenced by immunoSEQ multiplex PCR, and TCRdb holds only the in-frame ones, with some missing. The sample contains about 72,000 clones, 65% to 90% of which appear only once. The material sequenced was peripheral blood. The source is a man aged 65 to 79 with active or convalescent COVID-19.

This clone occurred once. CDR3 bases: TGTGCCACCAGACGGACTAGCGGGAAGGGGTACAATGAGCAGTTCTTC. It encodes CATRRTSGKGYNEQFF. This chain connects TRBV24-1 to TRBJ2-1; TRBD2 matches at 12 bases. V lost 7 bases and J lost 4; bases outside the gene matches: 7. Germline V gene data show CDR1 as KGHDR and CDR2 as SFDVKD. CDR3 length: 16 residues.

The chain joins TRBV27 to TRBJ2-3; the D is unclear. Germline CDR1 and CDR2: MNHEY and SMNVEV (reference sequence). This CDR3 has 12 amino acids. The V end lost 6 bases, the J end lost 6 bases, and 10 bases lay between the germline ends. Here the CDR3 reads CASSPRRDTQYF. The CDR3 DNA is TGTGCCAGCAGCCCGAGGCGGGATACGCAGTATTTT.

The V call is TRBV28, the J call TRBJ2-5; D call uncertain. CDR1 and CDR2 (germline): MDHEN, SYDVKM. The CDR3 is made up of 15 amino acids. Trimming removed 0 bases at V and 1 base at J, with 9 bases between. CDR3 loop: CASSLWGLLQETQYF. CDR3 coding DNA: TGTGCCAGCAGTTTATGGGGCCTCCTCCAAGAGACCCAGTACTTC.

The chain recombines TRBV19 with TRBJ2-2; D might be TRBD2 (7 bases). The CDR3 sequence is 17 residues long. V was trimmed by 7 bases and J by 6 bases, leaving 24 bases between them. Germline lookup yields CDR1 LNHDA and CDR2 SQIVND (reference sequence). The CDR3 region has the DNA TGTGCCAGTATTCCCCCTGGGGGGGCGCGGCGGGCCGGGGAGCTGTTTTTT. Protein: CASIPPGGARRAGELFF.

The CDR3 bases are TGTGCCAGCAGCCAGGGCACAGCCGCTTCCCAAGAGACCCAGTACTTC. Translating it yields CASSQGTAASQETQYF. J is TRBJ2-5 and V is TRBV3-1 (or the pseudogene TRBV3-2), with unresolved D. V gave up 3 bases and J gave up 1 base, with 15 bases separating them. In germline, CDR1 is LGHDT, CDR2 YNNKEL (reference sequence). This CDR3 is built from 16 residues.

This chain connects TRBV11-2 to TRBJ1-1; 8 bases line up with TRBD1. The length of the CDR3 is 13 residues. Trimming took 2 bases from V and 7 from J; bases not matched to a gene: 3. Germline V gene data show CDR1 as SGHAT and CDR2 as FQNNGV. Written as DNA, the CDR3 is TGTGCCAGCAGCTTACGGACAGGGAGTGAAGCTTTCTTT. It codes for CASSLRTGSEAFF.

This clone has only a few counts. The rearrangement joins TRBV28 to TRBJ1-5; perhaps TRBD1 as D (5 bases). Germline CDR1 reads MDHEN; CDR2 reads SYDVKM. V dropped 6 bases and J dropped 0 bases, with 12 bases sitting between them. CDR3 length equals 15 residues. Here the CDR3 reads CASRQQVYSNQPQHF. The CDR3 DNA is TGTGCCAGCAGACAACAGGTGTATAGCAATCAGCCCCAGCATTTT.

The chain has TRBV9 and TRBJ2-2, with TRBD2 matching over 9 bases. V shed 0 bases, J shed 1 base, and the junction held 7 bases outside the gene matches. Germline CDR1 SGDLS, CDR2 YYNGEE. This CDR3 spans 18 amino acids. The CDR3 here is CASSVGNSGSRNTGELFF. CDR3 sequence (DNA): TGTGCCAGCAGCGTAGGGAATAGCGGGAGTCGGAACACCGGGGAGCTGTTTTTT. The variable domain in full, completed from reference TRBV9 and TRBJ2-2, reads DSGVTQTPKHLITATGQRVTLRCSPRSGDLSVYWYQQSLDQGLQFLIQYYNGEERAKGNILERFSAQQFPDLHSELNLSSLELGDSALYFCASSVGNSGSRNTGELFFGEGSRLTVL.

The gene calls are TRBV10-3 and TRBJ1-2; possible D gene TRBD1, 6 bases. CDR1 is ENHRY, CDR2 SYGVKD, per germline. V shed 6 bases and J shed 4 bases, with 12 bases lying between them. CDR3 length: 13 amino acids. CDR3 bases: TGTGCCATCAGCCTCGACAGGATCTATGGCTACACCTTC. Translation gives CAISLDRIYGYTF.

The chain employs TRBV5-1 and TRBJ2-1, with TRBD2 matching over 11 bases. Unmatched junction bases numbered 5, after V lost 1 base and J lost 5 bases. Per the germline V gene, CDR1 is SGHRS and CDR2 is YFSETQ. This CDR3 contains 16 residues. CDR3 sequence (DNA): TGCGCCAGCAGCTTGCCCGGGACTAGCGGAAACAATGAGCAGTTCTTC. The encoded protein is CASSLPGTSGNNEQFF.

This clone was observed a few times. The chain carries TRBV6-5 and TRBJ2-7; D might be TRBD1 (6 bases). Germline CDR1 and CDR2: MNHEY and SVGAGI. The CDR3 spans 15 residues. The V and J ends lost 5 bases and 2 bases respectively, with 16 bases between them. CDR3 bases: TGTGCCAGCAGTCGAACCGGGACACCACCCTACGAGCAGTACTTC. It specifies CASSRTGTPPYEQYF.

This clone was picked up one time. This chain links TRBV28 with TRBJ1-5, with D uncertain. Trimming left V 8 bases short and J 6 bases short, with 23 bases between. Germline V CDR1 and CDR2: MDHEN, SYDVKM. The length of the CDR3 is 16 residues. This CDR3 reads CASSHGVGEAGQPQHF. CDR3 sequence (DNA): TGTGCCAGCTCCCACGGGGTCGGAGAAGCAGGTCAGCCCCAGCATTTT.